The rows below give T cell receptor beta chains drawn from one sample of a study of cytomegalovirus exposure and HLA in healthy donors. TCRdb's copy holds only in-frame clones and misses some; the assay was immunoSEQ multiplex PCR. The table records about 160,000 clones, about 80% of them present only once. The sample consisted of PBMCs. Every receptor here comes from a woman aged 45-65 years in good health and CMV-seronegative. Both conserved end residues are part of each CDR3. A D gene is named only where the DNA matches it firmly. Expanded clones are given a class, and other clones once, few, many or no size at all.

j_call: TRBJ1-2
v_call: TRBV4-1
clone_size: .
d_call: TRBD1
cdr3_nt: TGCGCCAGCAGCCCAAGGACAGGCGATGGCTACACCTTC
cdr3_aa: CASSPRTGDGYTF

j_call: TRBJ2-7
v_call: TRBV25-1
clone_size: .
d_call: .
cdr3_nt: TGTGCCAGCAGTGAATCGTTCGGTTTCCCCGAGCAGTACTTC
cdr3_aa: CASSESFGFPEQYF

j_call: TRBJ2-3
v_call: TRBV5-4
clone_size: .
d_call: TRBD2
cdr3_nt: TGTGCCAGCAGCTTGGAGGTTAGCGGGGGGCATACGCAGTATTTT
cdr3_aa: CASSLEVSGGHTQYF

j_call: TRBJ1-2
v_call: TRBV6-5
clone_size: .
d_call: TRBD1
cdr3_nt: TGTGCCAGCAAACTCGACAGGGAAGGCTATGGCTACACCTTC
cdr3_aa: CASKLDREGYGYTF

j_call: TRBJ1-2
v_call: TRBV4-3
clone_size: .
d_call: TRBD1
cdr3_nt: TGCGCCAGCAGCCCTACCGACAGGGCAGCTAACTATGGCTACACCTTC
cdr3_aa: CASSPTDRAANYGYTF

j_call: TRBJ1-2
v_call: TRBV6-5
clone_size: .
d_call: .
cdr3_nt: TGTGCCAGCAGTCCACAGGGAAACTATGGCTACACCTTC
cdr3_aa: CASSPQGNYGYTF

j_call: TRBJ1-5
v_call: TRBV19
clone_size: .
d_call: .
cdr3_nt: TGTGCCAGTAGTATCCCCGACAGGTATAGCAATCAGCCCCAGCATTTT
cdr3_aa: CASSIPDRYSNQPQHF

j_call: TRBJ1-1
v_call: TRBV6-5
clone_size: few
d_call: .
cdr3_nt: TGTGCCAGCACCAACCTCGGGGGACCGGACACTGAAGCTTTCTTT
cdr3_aa: CASTNLGGPDTEAFF

j_call: TRBJ2-7
v_call: TRBV18
clone_size: .
d_call: .
cdr3_nt: TGTGCCAGCTCACCCGGGGTCTCCTACGAGCAGTACTTC
cdr3_aa: CASSPGVSYEQYF

j_call: TRBJ2-7
v_call: TRBV6-5
clone_size: .
d_call: .
cdr3_nt: TGTGCCAGCAGTTACTCGAGGCTTCGTTACGAGCAGTACTTC
cdr3_aa: CASSYSRLRYEQYF

j_call: TRBJ1-2
v_call: TRBV28
clone_size: .
d_call: TRBD1
cdr3_nt: TGTGCCAGCAGTTTAAGGGACAGACACATCTATGGCTACACCTTC
cdr3_aa: CASSLRDRHIYGYTF

j_call: TRBJ1-5
v_call: TRBV19
clone_size: few
d_call: .
cdr3_nt: TGTGCCAGCTACCCCAACAGGGAGAGGAGTGAGCCCCAGCATTTT
cdr3_aa: CASYPNRERSEPQHF

j_call: TRBJ2-7
v_call: TRBV28
clone_size: .
d_call: TRBD1
cdr3_nt: TGTGCCAGCAGCCGACAGGGAAGTACCTACGAGCAGTACTTC
cdr3_aa: CASSRQGSTYEQYF

j_call: TRBJ1-2
v_call: TRBV5-4
clone_size: .
d_call: TRBD1
cdr3_nt: TGTGCCAGCAGCTTCCCGGGACAGGGGTATGGCTACACCTTC
cdr3_aa: CASSFPGQGYGYTF

j_call: TRBJ2-7
v_call: TRBV2
clone_size: .
d_call: .
cdr3_nt: TGTGCCAGCGTCAGACAGACACCCTACGAGCAGTACTTC
cdr3_aa: CASVRQTPYEQYF

j_call: TRBJ1-1
v_call: TRBV4-3
clone_size: .
d_call: .
cdr3_nt: TGCGCCAGCAGCCAAGATTATGCGGGGAGCACTGAAGCTTTCTTT
cdr3_aa: CASSQDYAGSTEAFF

j_call: TRBJ1-4
v_call: TRBV7-9
clone_size: .
d_call: .
cdr3_nt: TGTGCCAGCTCCGAGGGGGCAACTAATGAAAAACTGTTTTTT
cdr3_aa: CASSEGATNEKLFF

j_call: TRBJ1-5
v_call: TRBV19
clone_size: .
d_call: .
cdr3_nt: TGTGCCAGTAGTAGCGGCGTAGGCGGTCAGCCCCAGCATTTT
cdr3_aa: CASSSGVGGQPQHF

j_call: TRBJ1-2
v_call: TRBV19
clone_size: .
d_call: .
cdr3_nt: TGTGCCAGTATGCGACGGGACTCGGGGGGGTATGGCTACACCTTC
cdr3_aa: CASMRRDSGGYGYTF

j_call: TRBJ1-4
v_call: TRBV11-2
clone_size: .
d_call: .
cdr3_nt: TGTGCCAGCAGGGAAATTGGGGAGACTAATGAAAAACTGTTTTTT
cdr3_aa: CASREIGETNEKLFF

j_call: TRBJ1-6
v_call: TRBV11-2
clone_size: .
d_call: .
cdr3_nt: TGTGCCAGCAGCTTAGGGGGCACTTATAATTCACCCCTCCACTTT
cdr3_aa: CASSLGGTYNSPLHF

j_call: TRBJ2-2
v_call: TRBV7-2
clone_size: .
d_call: .
cdr3_nt: TGTGCCAGCAGCTTAAGGGGGATTGATACCGGGGAGCTGTTTTTT
cdr3_aa: CASSLRGIDTGELFF

j_call: TRBJ1-1
v_call: TRBV10-3
clone_size: few
d_call: TRBD1
cdr3_nt: TGTGCCATCAGTGGCTTAGGACAGGGAGACCACACTGAAGCTTTCTTT
cdr3_aa: CAISGLGQGDHTEAFF

j_call: TRBJ2-3
v_call: TRBV2
clone_size: .
d_call: .
cdr3_nt: TGTGCCAGCAGTGAAGTCTGGCTCACAGATACGCAGTATTTT
cdr3_aa: CASSEVWLTDTQYF

j_call: TRBJ2-2
v_call: TRBV4-2
clone_size: few
d_call: TRBD2
cdr3_nt: TGTGCCAGCAGCACTACTAGCGGGAGTTTCACCGGGGAGCTGTTTTTT
cdr3_aa: CASSTTSGSFTGELFF

j_call: TRBJ2-2
v_call: TRBV7-9
clone_size: .
d_call: TRBD1
cdr3_nt: TGTGCCAGCAGCCGGGACAGGGCAAACACCGGGGAGCTGTTTTTT
cdr3_aa: CASSRDRANTGELFF

j_call: TRBJ1-5
v_call: TRBV19
clone_size: .
d_call: TRBD1
cdr3_nt: TGTGCCAGTACCCCGACAGGGGAGGGCAATCAGCCCCAGCATTTT
cdr3_aa: CASTPTGEGNQPQHF